The clone carrying this T cell receptor (beta chain) was seen at least ten times. The CDR3 loop spans 14 amino acids. V lost 1 base and J 5 bases, leaving 9 bases between the germline ends. Germline values: CDR1 SGHRS, CDR2 YFSETQ. This specimen belongs to a study of T cells of healthy individuals. TCRdb re-called the 5' RACE reads through MiXCR, storing one row per CDR3 protein. The sample lists nearly 100,000 distinct CDR3 sequences; 17% were seen once. The clonotype originates from a human donor in good health. The chain employs TRBV5-1 and TRBJ1-4; TRBD1 is a possible D gene (5 bases). The CDR3 DNA follows: TGCGCCAGCAGCTTGATGGGGGTGAATGAAAAACTGTTTTTT. Translated, it gives CASSLMGVNEKLFF.